This T cell receptor beta chain was sequenced during a study of cytotoxic CD8 clonotypes in ibrutinib-treated CLL. Overall study findings and caveats: Clonality showed a rise at ibrutinib response that reversed toward baseline at progression.

Repertoires were generated with immunoSEQ multiplex PCR, while TCRdb's copy carries only in-frame clones and drops some. The data hold 200,000 or so clones, with about four fifths observed a single time. Remarks on this clone: Its target is not known.

V lost 5 bases and J 7 bases, leaving 15 bases between the germline ends. In germline, CDR1 is SGHVS, CDR2 FNYEAQ. The CDR3 consists of 13 residues. About 1.9 micrograms of genomic DNA (from cryopreserved PBMCs) were used for TCR beta libraries. The chain links TRBV7-6 to TRBJ2-7; D unresolved. Sequencing was performed on PBMCs, taken after 12 months of ibrutinib treatment. The clonotype comes from a human donor with chronic lymphocytic leukemia. DNA for the CDR3: TGTGCCAGCAGCCCGACGGGCTTAGGGGAGCAGTACTTC. This translates into CASSPTGLGEQYF. The entire variable domain, with the rest obtained from reference TRBV7-6 and TRBJ2-7, is as follows: GAGVSQSPRYKVTKRGQDVALRCDPISGHVSLYWYRQALGQGPEFLTYFNYEAQQDKSGLPNDRFSAERPEGSISTLTIQRTEQRDSAMYRCASSPTGLGEQYFGPGTRLTVT.